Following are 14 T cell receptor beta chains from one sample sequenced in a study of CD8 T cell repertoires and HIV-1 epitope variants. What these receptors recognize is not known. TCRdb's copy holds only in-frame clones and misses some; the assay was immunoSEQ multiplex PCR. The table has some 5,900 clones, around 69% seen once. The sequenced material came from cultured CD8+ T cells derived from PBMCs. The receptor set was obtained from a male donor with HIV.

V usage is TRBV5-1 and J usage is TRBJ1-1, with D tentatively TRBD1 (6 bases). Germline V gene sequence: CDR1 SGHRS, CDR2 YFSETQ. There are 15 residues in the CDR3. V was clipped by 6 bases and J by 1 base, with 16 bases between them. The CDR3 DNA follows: TGCGCCAGCACCACTCAAACAGGGAGGAACACTGAAGCTTTCTTT. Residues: CASTTQTGRNTEAFF. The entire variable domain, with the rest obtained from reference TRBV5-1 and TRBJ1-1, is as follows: KAGVTQTPRYLIKTRGQQVTLSCSPISGHRSVSWYQQTPGQGLQFLFEYFSETQRNKGNFPGRFSGRQFSNSRSEMNVSTLELGDSALYLCASTTQTGRNTEAFFGQGTRLTVV.

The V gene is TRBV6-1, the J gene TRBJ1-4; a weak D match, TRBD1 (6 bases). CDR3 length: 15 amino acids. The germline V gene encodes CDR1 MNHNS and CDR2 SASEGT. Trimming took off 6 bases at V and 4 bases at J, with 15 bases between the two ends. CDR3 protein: CASSATQGSNEKLFF. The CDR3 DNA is TGTGCCAGCAGCGCTACACAGGGCAGTAATGAAAAACTGTTTTTT.

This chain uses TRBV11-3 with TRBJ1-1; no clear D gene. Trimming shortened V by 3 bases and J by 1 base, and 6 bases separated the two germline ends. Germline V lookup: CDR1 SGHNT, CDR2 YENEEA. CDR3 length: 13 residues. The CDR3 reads CASSFAGNTEAFF. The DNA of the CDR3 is TGTGCCAGCAGCTTCGCCGGGAACACTGAAGCTTTCTTT. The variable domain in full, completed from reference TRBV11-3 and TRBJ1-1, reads EAGVVQSPRYKIIEKKQPVAFWCNPISGHNTLYWYLQNLGQGPELLIRYENEEAVDDSQLPKDRFSAERLKGVDSTLKIQPAELGDSAVYLCASSFAGNTEAFFGQGTRLTVV.

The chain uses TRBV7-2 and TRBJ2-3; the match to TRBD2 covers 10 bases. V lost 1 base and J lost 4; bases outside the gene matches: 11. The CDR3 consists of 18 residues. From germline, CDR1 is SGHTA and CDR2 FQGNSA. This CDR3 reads CASSLGAGGPRFSDTQYF. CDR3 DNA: TGTGCCAGCAGCTTAGGAGCGGGAGGGCCTCGTTTCTCAGATACGCAGTATTTT.

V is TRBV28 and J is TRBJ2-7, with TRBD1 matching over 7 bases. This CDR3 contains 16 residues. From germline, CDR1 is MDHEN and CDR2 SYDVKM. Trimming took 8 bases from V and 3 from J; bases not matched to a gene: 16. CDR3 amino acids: CASSPPHRGANYEQYF. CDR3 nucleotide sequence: TGTGCCAGCTCTCCCCCGCACAGGGGTGCCAACTACGAGCAGTACTTC.

The DNA for the CDR3 is TGTGCCAGCAGCTTGGAGGGCAGGGGGGGCCCCGGGGAGCTGTTTTTT. Encoded protein: CASSLEGRGGPGELFF. The chain uses TRBV5-4 and TRBJ2-2, with D perhaps assigned TRBD1 or TRBD2 (7 bases each). Trimming cost V 0 bases and J 6 bases, with 15 bases left between them. Germline assignment: CDR1 SGHNT and CDR2 YYREEE (reference sequence). The CDR3 has 16 residues. The whole variable domain, remainder taken from reference TRBV5-4 and TRBJ2-2, is ETGVTQSPTHLIKTRGQQVTLRCSSQSGHNTVSWYQQALGQGPQFIFQYYREEENGRGNFPPRFSGLQFPNYSSELNVNALELDDSALYLCASSLEGRGGPGELFFGEGSRLTVL.

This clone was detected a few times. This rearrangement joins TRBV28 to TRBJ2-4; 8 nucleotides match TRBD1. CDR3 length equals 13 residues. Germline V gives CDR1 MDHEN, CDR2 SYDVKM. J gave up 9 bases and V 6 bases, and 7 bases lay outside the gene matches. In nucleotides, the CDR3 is TGTGCCAGCAGAACCTTCGACAGGGGCATTCAGTACTTC. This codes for CASRTFDRGIQYF.

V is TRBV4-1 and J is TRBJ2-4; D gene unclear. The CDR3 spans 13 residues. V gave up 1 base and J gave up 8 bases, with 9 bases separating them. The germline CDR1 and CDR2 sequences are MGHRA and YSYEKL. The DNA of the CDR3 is TGCGCCAGCAGCCAAGGGGTGTCGGACATTCAGTACTTC. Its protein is CASSQGVSDIQYF.

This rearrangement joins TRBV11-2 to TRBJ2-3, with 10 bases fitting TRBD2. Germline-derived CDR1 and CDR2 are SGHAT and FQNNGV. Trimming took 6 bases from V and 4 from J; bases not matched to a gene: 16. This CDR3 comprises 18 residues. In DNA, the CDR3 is TGTGCCAGCAGTCATAGCCCCCTTGGGACTAGCGACCCAGATACGCAGTATTTT. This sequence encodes CASSHSPLGTSDPDTQYF.

CDR3 coding DNA: TGTGCCAGCAGTCCCTCCGGTGGGGGGACAGATACGCAGTATTTT. Its translation is CASSPSGGGTDTQYF. J is TRBJ2-3 and V is TRBV27; tentative D call: TRBD2 (6 bases). V was pared by 5 bases and J by 3 bases, with 15 bases between. The length of the CDR3 is 15 residues. Germline values: CDR1 MNHEY, CDR2 SMNVEV (reference sequence).

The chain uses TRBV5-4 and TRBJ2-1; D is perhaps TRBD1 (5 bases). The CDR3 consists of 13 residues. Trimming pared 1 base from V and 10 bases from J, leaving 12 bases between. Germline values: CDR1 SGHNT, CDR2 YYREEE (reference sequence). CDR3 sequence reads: CASSLSQGSEQFF. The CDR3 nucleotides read TGTGCCAGCAGCTTGTCGCAGGGCAGCGAGCAGTTCTTC.

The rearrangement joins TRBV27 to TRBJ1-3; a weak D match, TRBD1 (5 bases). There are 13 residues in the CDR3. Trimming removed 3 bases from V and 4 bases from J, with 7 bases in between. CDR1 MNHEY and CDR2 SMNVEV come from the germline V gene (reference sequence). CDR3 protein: CASSLQGGNTIYF. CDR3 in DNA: TGTGCCAGCAGTTTGCAGGGAGGAAACACCATATATTTT.

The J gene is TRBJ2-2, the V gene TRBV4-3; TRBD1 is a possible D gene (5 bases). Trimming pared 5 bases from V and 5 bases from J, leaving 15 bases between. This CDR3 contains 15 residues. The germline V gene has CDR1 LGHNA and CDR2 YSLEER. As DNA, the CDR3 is TGCGCCAGCAGCATCCGGACACCTGGAACCGGGGAGCTGTTTTTT. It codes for CASSIRTPGTGELFF.

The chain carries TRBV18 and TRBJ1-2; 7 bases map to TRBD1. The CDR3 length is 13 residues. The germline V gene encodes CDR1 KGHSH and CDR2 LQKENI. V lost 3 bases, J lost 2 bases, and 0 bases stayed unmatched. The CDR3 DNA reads TGTGCCAGCTCACCGACAGGGAACTATGGCTACACCTTC. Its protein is CASSPTGNYGYTF.